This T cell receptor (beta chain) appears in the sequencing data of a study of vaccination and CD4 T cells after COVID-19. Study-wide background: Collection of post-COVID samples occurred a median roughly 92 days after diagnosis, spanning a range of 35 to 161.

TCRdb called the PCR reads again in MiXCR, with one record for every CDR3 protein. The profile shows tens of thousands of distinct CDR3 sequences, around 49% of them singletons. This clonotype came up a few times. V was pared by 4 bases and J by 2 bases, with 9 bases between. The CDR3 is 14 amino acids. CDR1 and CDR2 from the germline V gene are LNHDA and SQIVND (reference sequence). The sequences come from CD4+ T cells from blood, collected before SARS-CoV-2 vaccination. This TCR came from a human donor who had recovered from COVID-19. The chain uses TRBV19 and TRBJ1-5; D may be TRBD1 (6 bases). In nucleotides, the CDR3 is TGTGCCAGTAGTAAAAACAGGGGCAATCAGCCCCAGCATTTT. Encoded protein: CASSKNRGNQPQHF.